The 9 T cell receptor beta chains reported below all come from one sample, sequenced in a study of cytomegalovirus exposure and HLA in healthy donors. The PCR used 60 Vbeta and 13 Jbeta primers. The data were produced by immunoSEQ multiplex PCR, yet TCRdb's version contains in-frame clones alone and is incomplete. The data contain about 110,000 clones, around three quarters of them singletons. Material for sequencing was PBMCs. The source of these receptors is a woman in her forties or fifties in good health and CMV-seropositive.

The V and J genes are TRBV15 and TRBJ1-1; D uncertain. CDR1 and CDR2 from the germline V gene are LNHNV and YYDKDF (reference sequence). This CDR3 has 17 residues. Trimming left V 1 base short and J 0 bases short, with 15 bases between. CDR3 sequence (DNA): TGTGCCACCAGCAGAGGGCCCCTTATCGGGGTGAACACTGAAGCTTTCTTT. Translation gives CATSRGPLIGVNTEAFF.

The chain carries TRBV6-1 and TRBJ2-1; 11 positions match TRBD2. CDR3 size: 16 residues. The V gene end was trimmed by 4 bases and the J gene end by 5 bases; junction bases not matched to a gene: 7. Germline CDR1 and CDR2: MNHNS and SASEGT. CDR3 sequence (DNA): TGTGCCAGCAGTGTAACTAGCGGGGGAAACCACAATGAGCAGTTCTTC. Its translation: CASSVTSGGNHNEQFF.

The CDR3 reads CASSPRTGVGRGYNEQFF. The CDR3 DNA reads TGTGCCAGTAGTCCCCGGACAGGGGTCGGCAGGGGCTACAATGAGCAGTTCTTC. This sequence joins TRBV19 and TRBJ2-1; 9 bases match TRBD1. The CDR3 covers 18 residues. Germline CDR1 and CDR2: LNHDA and SQIVND (reference sequence). The junction had 14 bases not matched to a gene; V was cut back by 5 bases and J by 3 bases.

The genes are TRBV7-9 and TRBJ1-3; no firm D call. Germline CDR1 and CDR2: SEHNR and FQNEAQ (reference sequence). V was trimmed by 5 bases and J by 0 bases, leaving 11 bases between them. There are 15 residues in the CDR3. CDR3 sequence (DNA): TGTGCCAGCAGCGCGACAAGGAACTCTGGAAACACCATATATTTT. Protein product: CASSATRNSGNTIYF.

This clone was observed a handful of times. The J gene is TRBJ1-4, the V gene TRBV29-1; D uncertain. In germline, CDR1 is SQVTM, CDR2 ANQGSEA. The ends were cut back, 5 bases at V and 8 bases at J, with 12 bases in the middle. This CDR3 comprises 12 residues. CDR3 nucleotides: TGCAGCGTTCGTGTAGATCACGAAAAACTGTTTTTT. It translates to CSVRVDHEKLFF.

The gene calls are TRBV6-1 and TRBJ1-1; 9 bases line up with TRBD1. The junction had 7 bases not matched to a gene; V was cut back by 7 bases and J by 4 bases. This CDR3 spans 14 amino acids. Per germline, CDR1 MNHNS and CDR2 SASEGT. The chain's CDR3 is CASTPQGAGTEAFF. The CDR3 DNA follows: TGTGCCAGCACCCCACAGGGGGCAGGCACTGAAGCTTTCTTT.

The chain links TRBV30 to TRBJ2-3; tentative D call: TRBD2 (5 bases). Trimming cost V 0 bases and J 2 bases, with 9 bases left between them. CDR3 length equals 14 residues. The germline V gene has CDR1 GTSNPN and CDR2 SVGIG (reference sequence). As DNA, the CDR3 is TGTGCCTGGAGTGTGCGGAGGTACACAGATACGCAGTATTTT. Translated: CAWSVRRYTDTQYF.

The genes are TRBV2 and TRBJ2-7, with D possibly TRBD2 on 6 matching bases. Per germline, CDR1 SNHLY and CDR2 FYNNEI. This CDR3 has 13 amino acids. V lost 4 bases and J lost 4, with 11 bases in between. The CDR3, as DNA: TGTGCCAGCAGTGTGAACGGGGGTTACGAGCAGTACTTC. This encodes CASSVNGGYEQYF.

This CDR3 reads CASSPGQGSNQPQHF. The CDR3 DNA is TGTGCCAGCAGTCCCGGACAGGGCAGCAATCAGCCCCAGCATTTT. The chain links TRBV6-1 to TRBJ1-5, with 8 bases that match TRBD1. CDR1 is MNHNS, CDR2 SASEGT, per germline. The CDR3 has 15 amino acids. The J segment lost 1 base and the V segment lost 5 bases, leaving 4 bases of the junction unmatched.